This T cell receptor (beta chain) was profiled in a study of blood T cell repertoires in COVID-19. Study overall: Acute and convalescent COVID-19 samples came from the United States, Italy and Spain. PBMCs, B-cell-depleted T cells, or T cells were the source of the cDNA or gDNA that made up the material.

Source study methods: Estimation of nucleated cell counts relied on the amplification of reference gene primers. The repertoire was sequenced with immunoSEQ multiplex PCR; TCRdb's copy has only in-frame clones and lacks some. That table supplies the V and J calls and clone size; D and trimming were determined from the DNA. The sample yields a few hundred thousand clones, more than 85% seen once. Per the germline V gene, CDR1 is SGHNT and CDR2 is YENEEA. Trimming removed 5 bases at V and 0 bases at J, with 14 bases between. The CDR3 covers 15 residues. Sequencing was performed on peripheral blood. This receptor was identified in a man aged 60 to 69 with acute or convalescent COVID-19. The chain carries TRBV11-3 and TRBJ2-7, with D possibly being TRBD2 (6 bases). CDR3 sequence: CASSPGTASSYEQYF. Written as DNA, the CDR3 is TGTGCCAGCAGCCCCGGGACTGCCAGCTCCTACGAGCAGTACTTC.